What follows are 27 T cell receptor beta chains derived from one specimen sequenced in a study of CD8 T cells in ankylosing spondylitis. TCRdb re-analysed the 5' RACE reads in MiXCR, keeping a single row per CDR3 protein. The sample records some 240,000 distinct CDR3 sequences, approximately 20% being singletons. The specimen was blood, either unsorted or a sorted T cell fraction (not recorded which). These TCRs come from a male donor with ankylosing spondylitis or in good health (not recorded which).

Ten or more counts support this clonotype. Written as DNA, the CDR3 is TGTGCCAGCAGCTTGAGGATCCGTCGGGGAGGCACAGATACGCAGTATTTT. Protein sequence: CASSLRIRRGGTDTQYF. The chain is built from TRBV5-6 and TRBJ2-3; perhaps TRBD2 as D (5 bases). Germline V CDR1 and CDR2: SGHDT, YYEEEE. This CDR3 contains 17 residues. Trimming stripped 1 base from V and 1 base from J, with 16 bases between.

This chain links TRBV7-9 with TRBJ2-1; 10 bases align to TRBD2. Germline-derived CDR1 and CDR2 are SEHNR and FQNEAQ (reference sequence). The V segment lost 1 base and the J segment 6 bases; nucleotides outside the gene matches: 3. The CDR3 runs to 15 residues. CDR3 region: CASSLVLAGVNEQFF. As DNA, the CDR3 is TGTGCCAGCAGCTTAGTTCTAGCGGGAGTCAATGAGCAGTTCTTC.

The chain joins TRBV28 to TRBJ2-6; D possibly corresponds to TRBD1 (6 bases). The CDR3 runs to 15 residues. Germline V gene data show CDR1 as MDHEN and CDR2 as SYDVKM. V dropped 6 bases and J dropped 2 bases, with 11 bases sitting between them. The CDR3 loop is CASRQGSAGANVLTF. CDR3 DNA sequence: TGTGCCAGCAGGCAGGGGTCCGCTGGGGCCAACGTCCTGACTTTC. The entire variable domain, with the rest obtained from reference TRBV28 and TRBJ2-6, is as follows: DVKVTQSSRYLVKRTGEKVFLECVQDMDHENMFWYRQDPGLGLRLIYFSYDVKMKEKGDIPEGYSVSREKKERFSLILESASTNQTSMYLCASRQGSAGANVLTFGAGSRLTVL.

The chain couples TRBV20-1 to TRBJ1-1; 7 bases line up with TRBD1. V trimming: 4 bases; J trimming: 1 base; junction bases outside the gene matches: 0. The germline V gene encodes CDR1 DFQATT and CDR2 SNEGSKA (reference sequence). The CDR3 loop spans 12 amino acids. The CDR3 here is CSANRGNTEAFF. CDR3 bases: TGCAGTGCTAACAGGGGGAACACTGAAGCTTTCTTT.

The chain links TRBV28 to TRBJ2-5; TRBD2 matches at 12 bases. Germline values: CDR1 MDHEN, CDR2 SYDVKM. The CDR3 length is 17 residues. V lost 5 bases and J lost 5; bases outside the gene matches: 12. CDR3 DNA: TGTGCCAGCAGTACCGCCCTCCTAGCGGGAGGGCCTGAGACCCAGTACTTC. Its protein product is CASSTALLAGGPETQYF.

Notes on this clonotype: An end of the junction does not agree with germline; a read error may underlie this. The CDR3 loop reads CSVELVPF. The CDR3 nucleotides read TGCAGCGTTGAACTTGTCCCTTTC. J is TRBJ1-2 and V is TRBV29-1; D is undetermined. Germline lookup yields CDR1 SQVTM and CDR2 ANQGSEA. The CDR3 contains 8 residues. Drawing the rest from reference TRBV29-1 and TRBJ1-2, the complete variable domain is SAVISQKPSRDICQRGTSLTIQCQVDSQVTMMFWYRQQPGQSLTLIATANQGSEATYESGFVIDKFPISRPNLTFSTLTVSNMSPEDSSIYLCSVELVPFGSGTRLTVV.

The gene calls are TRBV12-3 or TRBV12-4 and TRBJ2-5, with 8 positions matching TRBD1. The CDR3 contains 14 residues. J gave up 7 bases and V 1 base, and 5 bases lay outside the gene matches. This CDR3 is CASSLGTGSVTQYF. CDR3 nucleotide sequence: TGTGCCAGCAGTTTAGGGACAGGGTCTGTGACCCAGTACTTC.

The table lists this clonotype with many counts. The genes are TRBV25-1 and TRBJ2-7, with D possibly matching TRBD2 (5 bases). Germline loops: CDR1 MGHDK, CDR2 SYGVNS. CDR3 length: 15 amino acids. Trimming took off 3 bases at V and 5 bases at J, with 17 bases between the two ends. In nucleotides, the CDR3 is TGTGCCAGCAGTGACCTAACTAGTTTAAGGGACGAGCAGTACTTC. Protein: CASSDLTSLRDEQYF.

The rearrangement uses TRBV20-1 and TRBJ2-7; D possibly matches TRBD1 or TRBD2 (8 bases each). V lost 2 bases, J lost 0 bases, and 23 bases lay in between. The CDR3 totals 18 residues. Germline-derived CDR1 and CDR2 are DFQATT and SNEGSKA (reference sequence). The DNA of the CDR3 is TGCAGTGCTAGATTGACAGGGGAGCGGGGGCTCTTCTCCTACGAGCAGTACTTC. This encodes CSARLTGERGLFSYEQYF.

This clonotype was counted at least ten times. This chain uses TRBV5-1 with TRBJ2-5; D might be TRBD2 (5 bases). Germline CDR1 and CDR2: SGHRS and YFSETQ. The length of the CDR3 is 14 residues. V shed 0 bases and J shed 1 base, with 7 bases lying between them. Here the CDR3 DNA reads TGCGCCAGCAGCTTGGATGGACTCCAAGAGACCCAGTACTTC. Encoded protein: CASSLDGLQETQYF.

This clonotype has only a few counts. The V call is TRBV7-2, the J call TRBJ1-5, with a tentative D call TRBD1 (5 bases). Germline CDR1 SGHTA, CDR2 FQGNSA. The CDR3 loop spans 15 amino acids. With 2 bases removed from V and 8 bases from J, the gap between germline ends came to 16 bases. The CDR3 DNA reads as TGTGCCAGCAGCTTAAAGCCAGGGTCCGGGGAGCCCCAGCATTTT. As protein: CASSLKPGSGEPQHF.

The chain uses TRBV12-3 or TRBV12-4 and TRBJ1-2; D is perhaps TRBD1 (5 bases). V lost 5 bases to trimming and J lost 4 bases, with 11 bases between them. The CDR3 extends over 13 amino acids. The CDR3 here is CASSPGQAYGYTF. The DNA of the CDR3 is TGTGCCAGCAGTCCGGGGCAAGCCTATGGCTACACCTTC.

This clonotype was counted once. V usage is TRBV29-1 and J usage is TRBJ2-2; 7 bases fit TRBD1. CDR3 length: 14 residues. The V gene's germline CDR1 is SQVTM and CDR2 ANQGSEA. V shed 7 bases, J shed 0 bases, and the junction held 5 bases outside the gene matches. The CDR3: CSADDRANTGELFF. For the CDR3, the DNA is TGCAGCGCAGACGACAGGGCGAACACCGGGGAGCTGTTTTTT.

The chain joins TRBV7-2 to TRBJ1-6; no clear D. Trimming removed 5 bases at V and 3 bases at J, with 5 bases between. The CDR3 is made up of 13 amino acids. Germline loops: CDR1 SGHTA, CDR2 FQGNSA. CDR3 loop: CASSIFYNSPLHF. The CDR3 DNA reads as TGTGCCAGCAGCATCTTCTATAATTCACCCCTCCACTTT.

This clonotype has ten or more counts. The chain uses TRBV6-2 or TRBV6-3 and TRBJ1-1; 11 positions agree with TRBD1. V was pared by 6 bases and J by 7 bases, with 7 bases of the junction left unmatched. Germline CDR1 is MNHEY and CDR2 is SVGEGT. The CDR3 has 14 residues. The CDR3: CASSYGGTGGEAFF. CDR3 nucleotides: TGTGCCAGCAGCTACGGCGGGACAGGGGGTGAAGCTTTCTTT.

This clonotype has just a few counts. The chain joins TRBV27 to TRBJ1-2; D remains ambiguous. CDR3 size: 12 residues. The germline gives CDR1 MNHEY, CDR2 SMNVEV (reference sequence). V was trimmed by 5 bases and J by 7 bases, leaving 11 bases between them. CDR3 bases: TGTGCCAGCAGTAAGGGTCTCTCTGGCTACACCTTC. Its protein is CASSKGLSGYTF.

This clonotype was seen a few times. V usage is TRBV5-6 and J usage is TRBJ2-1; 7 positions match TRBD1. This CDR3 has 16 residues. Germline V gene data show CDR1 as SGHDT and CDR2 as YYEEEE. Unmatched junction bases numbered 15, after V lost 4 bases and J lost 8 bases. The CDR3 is CASSIGTANTYDEQFF. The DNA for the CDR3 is TGTGCCAGCAGCATCGGGACAGCGAACACCTATGATGAGCAGTTCTTC. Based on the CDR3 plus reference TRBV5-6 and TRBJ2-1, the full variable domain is DAGVTQSPTHLIKTRGQQVTLRCSPKSGHDTVSWYQQALGQGPQFIFQYYEEEERQRGNFPDRFSGHQFPNYSSELNVNALLLGDSALYLCASSIGTANTYDEQFFGPGTRLTVL.

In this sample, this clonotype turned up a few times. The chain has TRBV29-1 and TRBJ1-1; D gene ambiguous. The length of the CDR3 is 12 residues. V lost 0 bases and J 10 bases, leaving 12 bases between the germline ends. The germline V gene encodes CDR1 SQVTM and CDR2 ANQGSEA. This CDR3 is CSVEDPGRGAFF. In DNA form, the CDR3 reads TGCAGCGTTGAAGATCCGGGAAGAGGAGCTTTCTTT.

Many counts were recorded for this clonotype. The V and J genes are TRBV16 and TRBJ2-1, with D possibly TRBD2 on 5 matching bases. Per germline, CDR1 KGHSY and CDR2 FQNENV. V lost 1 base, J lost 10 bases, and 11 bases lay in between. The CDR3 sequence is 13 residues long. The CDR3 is CASSQLEADEQFF. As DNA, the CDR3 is TGTGCCAGCAGCCAATTGGAAGCGGACGAGCAGTTCTTC.

CDR3 DNA sequence: TGTGCCAGCAGTTTAGAGACTAGTGGCGACAATGAGCAGTTCTTC. It encodes CASSLETSGDNEQFF. The chain joins TRBV27 to TRBJ2-1; tentative D call: TRBD2 (6 bases). The length of the CDR3 is 15 residues. The V and J ends lost 2 bases and 5 bases respectively, with 13 bases between them. Germline-derived CDR1 and CDR2 are MNHEY and SMNVEV (reference sequence).

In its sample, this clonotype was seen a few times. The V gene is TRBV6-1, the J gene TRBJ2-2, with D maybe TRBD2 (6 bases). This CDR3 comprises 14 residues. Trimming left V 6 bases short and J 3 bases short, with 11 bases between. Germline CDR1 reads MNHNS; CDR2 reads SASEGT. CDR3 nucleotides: TGTGCCAGCAGAGGCCTAGCGTACACCGGGGAGCTGTTTTTT. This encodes CASRGLAYTGELFF.

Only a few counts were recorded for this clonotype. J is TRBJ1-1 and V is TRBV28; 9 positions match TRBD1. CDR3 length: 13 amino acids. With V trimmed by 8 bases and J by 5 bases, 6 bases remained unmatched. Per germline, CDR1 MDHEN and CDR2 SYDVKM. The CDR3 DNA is TGTGCCAGCGTAACACAGGGGGCGACTGAAGCTTTCTTT. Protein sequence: CASVTQGATEAFF.

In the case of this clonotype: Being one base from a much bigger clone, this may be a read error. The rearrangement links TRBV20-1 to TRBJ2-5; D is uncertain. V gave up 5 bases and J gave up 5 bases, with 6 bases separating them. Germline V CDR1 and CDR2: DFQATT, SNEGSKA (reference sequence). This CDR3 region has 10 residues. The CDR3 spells CSALDETQYF. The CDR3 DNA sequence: TGCAGTGCTCTCGACGAGACCCAGTACTTC.

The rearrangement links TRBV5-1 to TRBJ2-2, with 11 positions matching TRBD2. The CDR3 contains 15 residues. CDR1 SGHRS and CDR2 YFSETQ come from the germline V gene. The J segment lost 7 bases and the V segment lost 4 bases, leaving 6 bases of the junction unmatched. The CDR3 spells CASSALTSGVGELFF. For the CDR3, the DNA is TGCGCCAGCAGCGCCCTGACTAGCGGGGTCGGGGAGCTGTTTTTT.

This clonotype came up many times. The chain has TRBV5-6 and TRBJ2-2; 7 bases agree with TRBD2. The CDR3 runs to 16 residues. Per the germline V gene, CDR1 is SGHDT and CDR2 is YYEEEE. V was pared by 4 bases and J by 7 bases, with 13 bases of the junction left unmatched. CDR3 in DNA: TGTGCCAGCAGCCACCCGGGACTAAATGAAGACGGGGAGCTGTTTTTT. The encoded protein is CASSHPGLNEDGELFF.

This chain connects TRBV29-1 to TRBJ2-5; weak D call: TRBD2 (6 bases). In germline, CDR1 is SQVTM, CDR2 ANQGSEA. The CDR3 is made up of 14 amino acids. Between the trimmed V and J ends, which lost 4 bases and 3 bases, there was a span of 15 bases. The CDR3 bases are TGCAGCGTTGTTTATTTCGGGAGTGAAGAGACCCAGTACTTC. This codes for CSVVYFGSEETQYF.

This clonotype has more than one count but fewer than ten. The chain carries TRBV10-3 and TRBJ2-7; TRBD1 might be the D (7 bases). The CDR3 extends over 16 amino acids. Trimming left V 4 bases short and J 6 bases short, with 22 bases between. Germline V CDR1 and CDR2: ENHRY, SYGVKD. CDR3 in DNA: TGTGCCATCAGTGTAGATCGGCAGGACCAGGGGGGCGAGCAGTACTTC. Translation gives CAISVDRQDQGGEQYF.